This passage covers 7 T cell receptor beta chains from one sample sequenced in a study of blood T cell repertoires in COVID-19. Data came from immunoSEQ multiplex PCR; TCRdb stores just in-frame clones and leaves some out. Counted here are about 71,000 clones, 80% to 95% occurring once; the ten biggest clones make up roughly 0.72%. Input material: peripheral blood. Receptors were obtained from a woman aged 80 or older with acute or convalescent COVID-19.

CDR3 DNA: TGTGCCAGCAGCTTGGGGACTACCCAAGAGCAGTTCTTC. Translating gives CASSLGTTQEQFF. The chain couples TRBV5-4 to TRBJ2-1; D possibly corresponds to TRBD2 (6 bases). Trimming took off 0 bases at V and 10 bases at J, with 11 bases between the two ends. CDR3 length: 13 residues. Per germline, CDR1 SGHNT and CDR2 YYREEE (reference sequence).

The gene calls are TRBV5-1 and TRBJ2-2; tentatively, D is TRBD1 (5 bases). The CDR3 has 14 residues. CDR1 and CDR2 (germline): SGHRS, YFSETQ. V shed 2 bases and J shed 7 bases, with 12 bases lying between them. In nucleotides, the CDR3 is TGCGCCAGCAGCTTTGACAGAACGTACGGGGAGCTGTTTTTT. Protein product: CASSFDRTYGELFF.

This chain connects TRBV9 to TRBJ2-1, with 8 bases that match TRBD2. Germline assignment: CDR1 SGDLS and CDR2 YYNGEE. The CDR3 spans 14 residues. Trimming removed 4 bases from V and 7 bases from J; junction bases left unmatched: 7. The CDR3, as DNA: TGTGCCAGCAGCCCGCGGGGGGAAGTAAATGAGCAGTTCTTC. Amino acids: CASSPRGEVNEQFF.

The CDR3 DNA sequence: TGTGCCAGTAGTATTTCGTCCGGGACAGAGAATTCACCCCTCCACTTT. This translates into CASSISSGTENSPLHF. The chain joins TRBV19 to TRBJ1-6, with 7 bases matching TRBD1. J gave up 7 bases and V 3 bases, and 9 bases lay outside the gene matches. Germline CDR1 is LNHDA and CDR2 is SQIVND (reference sequence). The CDR3 length is 16 residues.

The gene calls are TRBV4-3 and TRBJ1-2; tentatively, D is TRBD1 (6 bases). The CDR3 is 13 amino acids. V was cut by 0 bases and J by 7 bases, with 9 bases left in between. From germline, CDR1 is LGHNA and CDR2 YSLEER. The CDR3 nucleotides are TGCGCCAGCAGCCAAGATACAGGGTTTGGCTACACCTTC. It encodes CASSQDTGFGYTF.

The rearrangement links TRBV27 to TRBJ2-7, with TRBD2 matching over 9 bases. Trimming took 6 bases from V and 3 from J; bases not matched to a gene: 9. The CDR3 length is 15 residues. Germline V gives CDR1 MNHEY, CDR2 SMNVEV (reference sequence). CDR3 loop: CASSDFAGGVYEQYF. CDR3 sequence (DNA): TGTGCCAGCAGCGACTTTGCGGGAGGGGTCTACGAGCAGTACTTC.

This clone was seen once. The V and J genes are TRBV27 and TRBJ1-5; possibly TRBD1 for D (5 bases). From germline, CDR1 is MNHEY and CDR2 SMNVEV (reference sequence). The CDR3 is made up of 13 amino acids. Trimming took off 4 bases at V and 6 bases at J, with 10 bases between the two ends. CDR3 loop: CASSSVGGQPQHF. For the CDR3, the DNA is TGTGCCAGCAGTTCAGTGGGGGGTCAGCCCCAGCATTTT.